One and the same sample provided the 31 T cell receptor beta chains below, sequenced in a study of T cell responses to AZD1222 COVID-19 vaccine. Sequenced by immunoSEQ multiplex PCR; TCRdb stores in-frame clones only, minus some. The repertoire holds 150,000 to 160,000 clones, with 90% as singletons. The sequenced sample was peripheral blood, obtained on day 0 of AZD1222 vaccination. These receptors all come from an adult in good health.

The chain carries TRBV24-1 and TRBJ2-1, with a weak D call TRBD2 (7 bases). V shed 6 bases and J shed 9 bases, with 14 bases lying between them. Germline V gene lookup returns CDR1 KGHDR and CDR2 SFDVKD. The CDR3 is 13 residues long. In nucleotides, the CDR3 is TGTGCCACCAGTCAAGGGGGGGGCCGTGAGCAGTTCTTC. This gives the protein CATSQGGGREQFF.

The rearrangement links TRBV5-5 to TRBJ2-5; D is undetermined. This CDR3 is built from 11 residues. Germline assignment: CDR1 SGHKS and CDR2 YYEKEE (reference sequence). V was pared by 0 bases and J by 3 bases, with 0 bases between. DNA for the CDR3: TGTGCCAGCAGCTTGGAAGAGACCCAGTACTTC. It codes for CASSLEETQYF.

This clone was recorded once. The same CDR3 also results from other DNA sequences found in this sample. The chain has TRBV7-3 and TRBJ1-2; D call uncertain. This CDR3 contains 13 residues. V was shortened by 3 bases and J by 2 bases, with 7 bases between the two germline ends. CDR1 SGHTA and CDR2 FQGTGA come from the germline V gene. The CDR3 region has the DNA TGTGCCAGCAGCTTGGGCCAAAACTATGGCTACACCTTC. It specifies CASSLGQNYGYTF.

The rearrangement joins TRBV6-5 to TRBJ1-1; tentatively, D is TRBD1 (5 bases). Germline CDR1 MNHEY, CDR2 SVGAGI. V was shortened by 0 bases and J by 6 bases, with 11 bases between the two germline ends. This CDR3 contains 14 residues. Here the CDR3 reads CASSYSDTYPEAFF. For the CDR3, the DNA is TGTGCCAGCAGTTACTCGGACACGTACCCTGAAGCTTTCTTT.

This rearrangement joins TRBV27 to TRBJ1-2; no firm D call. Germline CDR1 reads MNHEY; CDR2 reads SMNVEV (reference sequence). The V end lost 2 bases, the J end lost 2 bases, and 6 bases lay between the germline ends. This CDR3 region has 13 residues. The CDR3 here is CASSLRLNYGYTF. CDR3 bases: TGTGCCAGCAGTTTACGGCTCAACTATGGCTACACCTTC.

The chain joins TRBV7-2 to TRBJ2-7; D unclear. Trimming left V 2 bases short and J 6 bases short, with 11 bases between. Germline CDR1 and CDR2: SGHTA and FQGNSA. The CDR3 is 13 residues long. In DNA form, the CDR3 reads TGTGCCAGCAGCTTACCGACCGTCGCCGAGCAGTACTTC. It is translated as CASSLPTVAEQYF.

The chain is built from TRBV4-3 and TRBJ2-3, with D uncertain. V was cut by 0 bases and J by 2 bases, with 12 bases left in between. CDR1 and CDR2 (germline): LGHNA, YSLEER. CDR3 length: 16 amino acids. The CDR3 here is CASSQDSSRATDTQYF. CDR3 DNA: TGCGCCAGCAGCCAAGATAGCTCACGAGCCACAGATACGCAGTATTTT.

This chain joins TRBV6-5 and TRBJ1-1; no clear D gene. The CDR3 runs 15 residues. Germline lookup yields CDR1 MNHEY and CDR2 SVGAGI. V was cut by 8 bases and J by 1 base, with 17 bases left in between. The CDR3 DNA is TGTGCCAGCTACGCCTCGTTCACAGCGAACACTGAAGCTTTCTTT. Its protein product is CASYASFTANTEAFF.

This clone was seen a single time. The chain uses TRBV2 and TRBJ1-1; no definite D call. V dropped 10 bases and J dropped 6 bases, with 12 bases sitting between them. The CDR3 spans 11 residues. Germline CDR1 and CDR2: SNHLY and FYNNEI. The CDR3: CATGRTPEAFF. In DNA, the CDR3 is TGTGCCACAGGACGGACGCCTGAAGCTTTCTTT.

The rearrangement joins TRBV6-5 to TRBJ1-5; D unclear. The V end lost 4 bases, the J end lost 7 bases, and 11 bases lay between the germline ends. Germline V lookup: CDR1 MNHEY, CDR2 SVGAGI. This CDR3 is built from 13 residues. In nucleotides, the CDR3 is TGTGCCAGCAGTTGGGTAAAGGAACAGCCCCAGCATTTT. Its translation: CASSWVKEQPQHF.

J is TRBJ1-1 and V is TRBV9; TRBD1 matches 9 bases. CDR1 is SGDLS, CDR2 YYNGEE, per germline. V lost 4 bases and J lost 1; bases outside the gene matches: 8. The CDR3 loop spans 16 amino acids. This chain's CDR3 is CASSPLTGQGNTEAFF. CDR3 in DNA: TGTGCCAGCAGCCCGTTAACGGGACAGGGGAACACTGAAGCTTTCTTT.

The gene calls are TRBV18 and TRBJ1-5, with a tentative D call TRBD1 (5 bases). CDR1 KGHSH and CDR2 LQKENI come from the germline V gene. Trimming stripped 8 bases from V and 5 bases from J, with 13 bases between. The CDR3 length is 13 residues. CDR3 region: CASATDYYQPQHF. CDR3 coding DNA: TGTGCCAGCGCGACAGACTACTATCAGCCCCAGCATTTT.

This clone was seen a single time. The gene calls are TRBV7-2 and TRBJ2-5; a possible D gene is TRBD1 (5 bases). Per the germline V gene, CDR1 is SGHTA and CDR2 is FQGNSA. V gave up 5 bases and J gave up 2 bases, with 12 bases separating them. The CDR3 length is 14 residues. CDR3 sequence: CASSPRALQETQYF. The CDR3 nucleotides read TGTGCCAGCAGCCCCAGGGCCTTGCAAGAGACCCAGTACTTC.

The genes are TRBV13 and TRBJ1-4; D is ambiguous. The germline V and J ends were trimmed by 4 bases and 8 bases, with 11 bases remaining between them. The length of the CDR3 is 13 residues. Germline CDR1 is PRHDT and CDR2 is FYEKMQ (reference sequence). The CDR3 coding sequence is TGTGCCAGCAGCTCCCTCGAGGGCGAAAAACTGTTTTTT. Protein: CASSSLEGEKLFF.

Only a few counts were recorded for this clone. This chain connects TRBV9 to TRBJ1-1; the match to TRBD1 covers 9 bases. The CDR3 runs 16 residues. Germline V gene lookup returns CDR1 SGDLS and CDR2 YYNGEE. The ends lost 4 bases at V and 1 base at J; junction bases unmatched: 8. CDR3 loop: CASSPTGQGRNTEAFF. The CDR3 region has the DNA TGTGCCAGCAGCCCGACGGGACAGGGTAGGAACACTGAAGCTTTCTTT.

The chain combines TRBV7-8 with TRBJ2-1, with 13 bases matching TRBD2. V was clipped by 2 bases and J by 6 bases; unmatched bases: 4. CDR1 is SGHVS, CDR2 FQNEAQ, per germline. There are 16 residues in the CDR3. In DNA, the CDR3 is TGTGCCAGCAGCTTACTTCGACTAGCGGGAGGCAATGAGCAGTTCTTC. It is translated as CASSLLRLAGGNEQFF.

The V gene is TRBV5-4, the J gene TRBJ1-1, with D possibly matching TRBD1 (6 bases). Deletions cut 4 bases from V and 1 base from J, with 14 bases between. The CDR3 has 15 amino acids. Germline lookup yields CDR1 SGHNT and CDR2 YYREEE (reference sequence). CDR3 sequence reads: CASSPGGSRNTEAFF. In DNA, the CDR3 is TGTGCCAGCAGCCCCGGGGGCAGCCGGAACACTGAAGCTTTCTTT.

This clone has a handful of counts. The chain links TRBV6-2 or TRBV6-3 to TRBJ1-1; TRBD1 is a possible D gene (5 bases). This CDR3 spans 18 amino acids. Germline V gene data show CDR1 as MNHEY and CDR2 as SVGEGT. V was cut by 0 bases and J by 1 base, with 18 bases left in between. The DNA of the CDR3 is TGTGCCAGCAGTTACTCTCGGGGGAAAATAGGGTGGAACACTGAAGCTTTCTTT. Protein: CASSYSRGKIGWNTEAFF.

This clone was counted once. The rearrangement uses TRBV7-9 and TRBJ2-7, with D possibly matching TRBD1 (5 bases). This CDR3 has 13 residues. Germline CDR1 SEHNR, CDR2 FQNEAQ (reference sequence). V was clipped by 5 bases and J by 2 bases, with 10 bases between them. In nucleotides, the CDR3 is TGTGCCAGCAGCCGACAGAATACCTACGAGCAGTACTTC. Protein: CASSRQNTYEQYF.

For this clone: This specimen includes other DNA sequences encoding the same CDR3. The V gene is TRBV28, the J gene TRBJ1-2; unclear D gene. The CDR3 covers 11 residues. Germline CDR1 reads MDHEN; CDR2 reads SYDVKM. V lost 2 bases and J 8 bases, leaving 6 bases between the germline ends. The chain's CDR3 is CASSLSRGYTF. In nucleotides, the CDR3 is TGTGCCAGCAGTTTAAGCCGAGGCTACACCTTC.

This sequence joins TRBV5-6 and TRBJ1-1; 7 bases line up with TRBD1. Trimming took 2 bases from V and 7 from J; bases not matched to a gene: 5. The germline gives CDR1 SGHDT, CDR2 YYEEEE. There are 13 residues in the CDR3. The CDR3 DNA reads TGTGCCAGCAGCTTCTCCAGGGGGGGTGAAGCTTTCTTT. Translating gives CASSFSRGGEAFF.

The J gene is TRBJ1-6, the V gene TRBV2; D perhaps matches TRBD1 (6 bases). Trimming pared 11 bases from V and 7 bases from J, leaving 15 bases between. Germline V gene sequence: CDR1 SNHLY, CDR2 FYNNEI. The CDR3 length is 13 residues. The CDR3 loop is CACRQVGNSPLHF. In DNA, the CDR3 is TGTGCCTGCCGACAGGTGGGGAATTCACCCCTCCACTTT. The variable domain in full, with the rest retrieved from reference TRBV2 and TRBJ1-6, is EPEVTQTPSHQVTQMGQEVILRCVPISNHLYFYWYRQILGQKVEFLVSFYNNEISEKSEIFDDQFSVERPDGSNFTLKIRSTKLEDSAMYFCACRQVGNSPLHFGNGTRLTVT.

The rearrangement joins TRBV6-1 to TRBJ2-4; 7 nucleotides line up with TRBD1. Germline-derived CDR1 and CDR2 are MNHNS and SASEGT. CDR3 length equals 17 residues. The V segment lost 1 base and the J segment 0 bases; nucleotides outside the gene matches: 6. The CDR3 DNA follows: TGTGCCAGCAGTGAAGGGACAGGCATTGGAGCCAAAAACATTCAGTACTTC. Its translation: CASSEGTGIGAKNIQYF.

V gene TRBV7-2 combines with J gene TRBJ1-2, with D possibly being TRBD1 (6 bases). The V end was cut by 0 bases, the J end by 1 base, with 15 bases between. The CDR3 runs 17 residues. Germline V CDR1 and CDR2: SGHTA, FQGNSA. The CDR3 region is CASSLAYAGVDNYGYTF. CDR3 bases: TGTGCCAGCAGCTTAGCGTACGCAGGGGTGGATAACTATGGCTACACCTTC. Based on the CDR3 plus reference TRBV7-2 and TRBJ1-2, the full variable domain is GAGVSQSPSNKVTEKGKDVELRCDPISGHTALYWYRQSLGQGLEFLIYFQGNSAPDKSGLPSDRFSAERTGGSVSTLTIQRTQQEDSAVYLCASSLAYAGVDNYGYTFGSGTRLTVV.

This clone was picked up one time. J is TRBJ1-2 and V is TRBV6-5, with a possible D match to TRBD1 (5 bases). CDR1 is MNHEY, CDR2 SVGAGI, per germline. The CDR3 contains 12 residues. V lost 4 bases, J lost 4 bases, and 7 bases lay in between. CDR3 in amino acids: CASSSGSYGYTF. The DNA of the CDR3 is TGTGCCAGCAGTTCAGGGTCCTATGGCTACACCTTC.

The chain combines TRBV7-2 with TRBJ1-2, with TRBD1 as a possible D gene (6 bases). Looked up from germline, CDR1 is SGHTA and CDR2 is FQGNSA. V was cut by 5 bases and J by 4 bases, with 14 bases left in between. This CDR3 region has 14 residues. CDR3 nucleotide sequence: TGTGCCAGCAGCCCCCTAGGGGGAGGCTATGGCTACACCTTC. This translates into CASSPLGGGYGYTF.

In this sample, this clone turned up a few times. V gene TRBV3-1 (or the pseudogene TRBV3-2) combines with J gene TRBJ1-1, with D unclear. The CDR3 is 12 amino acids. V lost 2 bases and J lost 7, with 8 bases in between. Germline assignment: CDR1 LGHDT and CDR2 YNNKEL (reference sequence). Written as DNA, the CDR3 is TGTGCCAGCAGCCAACAAGTTAATGAAGCTTTCTTT. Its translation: CASSQQVNEAFF.

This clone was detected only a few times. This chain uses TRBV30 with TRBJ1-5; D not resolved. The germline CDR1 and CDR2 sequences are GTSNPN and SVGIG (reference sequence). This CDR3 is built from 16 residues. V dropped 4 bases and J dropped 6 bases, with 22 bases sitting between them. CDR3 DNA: TGTGCCTGGATCTTGGAGGTTGATCCGGCGGGTCAGCCCCAGCATTTT. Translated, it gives CAWILEVDPAGQPQHF.

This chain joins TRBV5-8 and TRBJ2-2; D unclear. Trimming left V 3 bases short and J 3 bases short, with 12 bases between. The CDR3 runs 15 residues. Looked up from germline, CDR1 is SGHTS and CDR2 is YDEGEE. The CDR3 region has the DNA TGTGCCAGCAGCTCTACGGTGGAGTACACCGGGGAGCTGTTTTTT. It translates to CASSSTVEYTGELFF.

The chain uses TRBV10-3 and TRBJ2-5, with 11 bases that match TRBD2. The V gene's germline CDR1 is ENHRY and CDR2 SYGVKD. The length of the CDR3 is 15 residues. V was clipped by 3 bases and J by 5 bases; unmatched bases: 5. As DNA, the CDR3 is TGTGCCATCAGTGATAGGGGACTAGCGGATGAGACCCAGTACTTC. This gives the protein CAISDRGLADETQYF.

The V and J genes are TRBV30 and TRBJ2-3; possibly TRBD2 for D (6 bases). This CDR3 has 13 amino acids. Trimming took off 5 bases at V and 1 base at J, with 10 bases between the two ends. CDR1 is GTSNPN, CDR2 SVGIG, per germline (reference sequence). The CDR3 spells CAWSGEGTDTQYF. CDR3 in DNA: TGTGCCTGGTCGGGAGAGGGCACAGATACGCAGTATTTT. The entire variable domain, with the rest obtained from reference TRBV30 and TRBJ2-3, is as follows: SQTIHQWPATLVQPVGSPLSLECTVEGTSNPNLYWYRQAAGRGLQLLFYSVGIGQISSEVPQNLSASRPQDRQFILSSKKLLLSDSGFYLCAWSGEGTDTQYFGPGTRLTVL.